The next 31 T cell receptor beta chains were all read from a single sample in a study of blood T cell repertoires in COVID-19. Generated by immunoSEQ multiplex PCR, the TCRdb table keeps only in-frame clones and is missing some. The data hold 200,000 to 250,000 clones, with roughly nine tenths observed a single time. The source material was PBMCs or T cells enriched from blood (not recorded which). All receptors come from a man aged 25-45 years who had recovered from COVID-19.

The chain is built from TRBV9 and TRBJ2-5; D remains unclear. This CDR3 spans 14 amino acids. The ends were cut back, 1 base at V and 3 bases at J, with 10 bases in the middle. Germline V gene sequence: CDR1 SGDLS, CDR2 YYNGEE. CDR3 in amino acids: CASSVIGNEETQYF. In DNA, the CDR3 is TGTGCCAGCAGCGTAATCGGTAACGAAGAGACCCAGTACTTC.

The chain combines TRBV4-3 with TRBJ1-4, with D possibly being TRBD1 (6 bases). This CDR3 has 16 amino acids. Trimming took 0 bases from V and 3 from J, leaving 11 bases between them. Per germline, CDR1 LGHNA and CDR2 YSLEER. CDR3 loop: CASSQDEGGPNEKLFF. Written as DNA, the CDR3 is TGCGCCAGCAGCCAAGATGAGGGGGGGCCTAATGAAAAACTGTTTTTT.

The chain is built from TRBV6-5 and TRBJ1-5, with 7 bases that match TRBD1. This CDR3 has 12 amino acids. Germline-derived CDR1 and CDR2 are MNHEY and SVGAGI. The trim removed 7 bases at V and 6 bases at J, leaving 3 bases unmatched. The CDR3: CASKQGLQPQHF. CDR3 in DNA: TGTGCCAGCAAACAGGGGCTTCAGCCCCAGCATTTT.

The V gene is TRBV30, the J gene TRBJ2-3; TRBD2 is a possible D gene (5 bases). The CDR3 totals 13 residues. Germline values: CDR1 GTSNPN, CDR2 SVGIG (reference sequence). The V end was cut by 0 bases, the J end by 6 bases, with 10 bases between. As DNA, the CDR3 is TGTGCCTGGAGTGTTACTAGTTCGGATACGCAGTATTTT. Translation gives CAWSVTSSDTQYF.

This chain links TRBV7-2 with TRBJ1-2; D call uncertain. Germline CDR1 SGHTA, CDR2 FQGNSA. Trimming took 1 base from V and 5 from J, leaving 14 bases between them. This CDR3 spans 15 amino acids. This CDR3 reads CASSLGSGPAYGYTF. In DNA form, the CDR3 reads TGTGCCAGCAGCTTAGGGTCAGGTCCTGCATATGGCTACACCTTC.

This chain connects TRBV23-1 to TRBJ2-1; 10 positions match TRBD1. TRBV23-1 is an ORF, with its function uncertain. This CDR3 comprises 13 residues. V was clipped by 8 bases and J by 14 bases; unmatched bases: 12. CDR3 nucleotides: TGCGCCAGCTCACGCTCCGGGACAGGGGACAAGTTCTTC. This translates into CASSRSGTGDKFF.

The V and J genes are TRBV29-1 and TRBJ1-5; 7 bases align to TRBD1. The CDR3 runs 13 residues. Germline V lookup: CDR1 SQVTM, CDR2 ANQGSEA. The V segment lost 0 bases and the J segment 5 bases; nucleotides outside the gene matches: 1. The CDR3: CSVEEGTDQPQHF. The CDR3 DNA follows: TGCAGCGTTGAAGAAGGGACAGATCAGCCCCAGCATTTT.

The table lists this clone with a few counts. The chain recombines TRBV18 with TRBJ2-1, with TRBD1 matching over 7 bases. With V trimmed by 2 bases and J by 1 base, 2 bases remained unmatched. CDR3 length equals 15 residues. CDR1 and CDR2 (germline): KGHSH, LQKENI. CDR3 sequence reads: CASSPTDRSYNEQFF. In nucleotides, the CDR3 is TGTGCCAGCTCACCAACGGACAGGTCCTACAATGAGCAGTTCTTC.

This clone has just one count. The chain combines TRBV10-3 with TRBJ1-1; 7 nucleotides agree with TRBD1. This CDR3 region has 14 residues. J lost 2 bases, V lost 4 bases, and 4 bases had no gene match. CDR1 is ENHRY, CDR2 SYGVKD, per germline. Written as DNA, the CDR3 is TGTGCCATCAGTGGACAGGGTAGTAACACTGAAGCTTTCTTT. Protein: CAISGQGSNTEAFF.

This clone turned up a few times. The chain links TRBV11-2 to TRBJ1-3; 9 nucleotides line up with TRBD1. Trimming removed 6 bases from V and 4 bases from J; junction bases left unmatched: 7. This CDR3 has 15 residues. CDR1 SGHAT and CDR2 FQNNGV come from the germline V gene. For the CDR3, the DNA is TGTGCCAGCAGTTTACAGGGGGCGTCGGGAAACACCATATATTTT. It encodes CASSLQGASGNTIYF.

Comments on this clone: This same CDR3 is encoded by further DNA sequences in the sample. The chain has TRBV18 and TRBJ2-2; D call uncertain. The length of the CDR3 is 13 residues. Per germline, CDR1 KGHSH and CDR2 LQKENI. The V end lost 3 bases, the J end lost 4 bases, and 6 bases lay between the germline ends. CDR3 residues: CASSPRLTGELFF. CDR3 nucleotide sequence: TGTGCCAGCTCACCTAGACTCACCGGGGAGCTGTTTTTT.

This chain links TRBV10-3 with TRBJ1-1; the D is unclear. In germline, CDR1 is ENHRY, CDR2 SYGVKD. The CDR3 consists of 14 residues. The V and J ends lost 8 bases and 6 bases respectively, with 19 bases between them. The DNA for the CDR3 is TGTGCCATCGCGGGCAGCAGGTCGGATCCTGAAGCTTTCTTT. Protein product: CAIAGSRSDPEAFF.

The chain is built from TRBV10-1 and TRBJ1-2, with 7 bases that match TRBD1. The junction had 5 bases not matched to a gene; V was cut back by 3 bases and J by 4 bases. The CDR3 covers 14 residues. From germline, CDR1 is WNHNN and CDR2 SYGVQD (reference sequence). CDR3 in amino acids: CASSDSQGVYGYTF. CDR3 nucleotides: TGCGCCAGCAGTGACTCTCAGGGGGTCTATGGCTACACCTTC.

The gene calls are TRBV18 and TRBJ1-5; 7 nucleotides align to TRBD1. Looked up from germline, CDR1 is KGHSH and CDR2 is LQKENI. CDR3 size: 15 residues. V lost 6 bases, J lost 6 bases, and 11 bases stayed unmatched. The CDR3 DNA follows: TGTGCCAGCTCTCCCGACAGGGCGCTTATTCAGCCCCAGCATTTT. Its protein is CASSPDRALIQPQHF. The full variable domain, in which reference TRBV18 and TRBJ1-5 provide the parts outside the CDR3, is NAGVMQNPRHLVRRRGQEARLRCSPMKGHSHVYWYRQLPEEGLKFMVYLQKENIIDESGMPKERFSAEFPKEGPSILRIQQVVRGDSAAYFCASSPDRALIQPQHFGDGTRLSIL.

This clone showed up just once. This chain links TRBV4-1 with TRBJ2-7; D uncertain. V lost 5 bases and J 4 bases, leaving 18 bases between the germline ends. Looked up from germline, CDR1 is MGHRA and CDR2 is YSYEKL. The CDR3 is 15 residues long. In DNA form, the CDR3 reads TGCGCCAGCAGCTATAACCTCGGATTGAGGTACGAGCAGTACTTC. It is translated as CASSYNLGLRYEQYF.

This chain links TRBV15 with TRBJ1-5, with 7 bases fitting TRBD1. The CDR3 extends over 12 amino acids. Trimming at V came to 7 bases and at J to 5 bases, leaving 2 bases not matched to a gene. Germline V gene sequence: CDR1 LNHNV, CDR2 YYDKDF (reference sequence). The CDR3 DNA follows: TGTGCCACCACGAGGGGGCATCAGCCCCAGCATTTT. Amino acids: CATTRGHQPQHF.

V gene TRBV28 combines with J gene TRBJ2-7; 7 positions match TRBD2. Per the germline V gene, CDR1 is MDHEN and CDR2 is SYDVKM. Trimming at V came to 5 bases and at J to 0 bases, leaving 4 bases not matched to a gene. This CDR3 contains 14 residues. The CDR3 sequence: CASSPSGSSYEQYF. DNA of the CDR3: TGTGCCAGCAGTCCTAGCGGAAGCTCCTACGAGCAGTACTTC.

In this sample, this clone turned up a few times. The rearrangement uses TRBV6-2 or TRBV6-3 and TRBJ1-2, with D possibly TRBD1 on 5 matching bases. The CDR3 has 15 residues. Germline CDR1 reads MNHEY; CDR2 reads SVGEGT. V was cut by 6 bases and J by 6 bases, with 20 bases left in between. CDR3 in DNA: TGTGCCAGCAGCCCCCTCGGACGGGGGGGAAATGGCTACACCTTC. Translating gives CASSPLGRGGNGYTF.

The CDR3 nucleotides read TGTGCCAGCTCACCACCGTACACACAGGGGGCGACGGCCCAGTACTTC. As protein: CASSPPYTQGATAQYF. The V call is TRBV18, the J call TRBJ2-5, with 9 bases aligning to TRBD1. Germline assignment: CDR1 KGHSH and CDR2 LQKENI. V shed 0 bases, J shed 9 bases, and the junction held 11 bases outside the gene matches. The length of the CDR3 is 16 residues.

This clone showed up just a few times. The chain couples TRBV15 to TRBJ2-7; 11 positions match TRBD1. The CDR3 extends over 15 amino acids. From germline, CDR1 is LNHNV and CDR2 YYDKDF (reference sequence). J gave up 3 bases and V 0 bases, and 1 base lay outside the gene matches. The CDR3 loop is CATSREGTGGYEQYF. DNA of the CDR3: TGTGCCACCAGCAGAGAGGGGACAGGGGGCTACGAGCAGTACTTC.

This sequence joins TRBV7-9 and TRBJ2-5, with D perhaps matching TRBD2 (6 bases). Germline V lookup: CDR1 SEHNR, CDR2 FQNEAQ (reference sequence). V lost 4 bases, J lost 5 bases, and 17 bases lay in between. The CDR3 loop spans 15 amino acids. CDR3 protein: CASSSEIFGGETQYF. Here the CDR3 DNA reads TGTGCCAGCAGCTCCGAGATTTTTGGAGGGGAGACCCAGTACTTC.

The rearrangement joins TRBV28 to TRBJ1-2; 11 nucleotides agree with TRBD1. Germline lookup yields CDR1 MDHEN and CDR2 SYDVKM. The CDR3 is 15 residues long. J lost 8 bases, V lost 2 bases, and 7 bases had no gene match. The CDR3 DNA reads TGTGCCAGCAGTTTAAGAGGGGACAGGGGGACGGGCTACACCTTC. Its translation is CASSLRGDRGTGYTF.

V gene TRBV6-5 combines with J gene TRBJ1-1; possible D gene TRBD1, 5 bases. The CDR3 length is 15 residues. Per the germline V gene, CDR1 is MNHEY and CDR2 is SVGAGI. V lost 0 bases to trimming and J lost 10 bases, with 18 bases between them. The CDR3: CASSYSQGRGSGAFF. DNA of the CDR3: TGTGCCAGCAGTTACTCCCAGGGACGGGGGAGCGGAGCTTTCTTT.

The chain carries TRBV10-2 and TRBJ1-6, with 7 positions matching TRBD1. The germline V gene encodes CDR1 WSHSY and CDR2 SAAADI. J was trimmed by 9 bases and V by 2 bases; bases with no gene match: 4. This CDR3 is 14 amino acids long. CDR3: CASSEGQVTSPLHF. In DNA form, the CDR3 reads TGCGCCAGCAGTGAGGGACAGGTGACTTCACCCCTCCACTTT.

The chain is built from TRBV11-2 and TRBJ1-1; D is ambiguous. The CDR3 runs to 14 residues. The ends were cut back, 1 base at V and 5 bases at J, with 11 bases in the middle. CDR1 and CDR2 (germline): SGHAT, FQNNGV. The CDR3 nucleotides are TGTGCCAGCAGCTTAGGACTCCGTGGGACTGAAGCTTTCTTT. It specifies CASSLGLRGTEAFF.

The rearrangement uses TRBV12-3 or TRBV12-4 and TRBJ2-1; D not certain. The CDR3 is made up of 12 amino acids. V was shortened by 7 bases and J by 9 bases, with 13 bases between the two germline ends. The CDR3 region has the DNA TGTGCCAGCATTAGCCCCGTTGGTGAGCAGTTCTTC. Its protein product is CASISPVGEQFF.

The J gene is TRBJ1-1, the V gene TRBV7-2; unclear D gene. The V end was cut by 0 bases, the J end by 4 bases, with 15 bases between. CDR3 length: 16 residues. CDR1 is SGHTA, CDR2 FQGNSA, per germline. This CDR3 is CASSLALGSVGTEAFF. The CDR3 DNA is TGTGCCAGCAGCTTAGCGCTCGGGTCGGTTGGCACTGAAGCTTTCTTT.

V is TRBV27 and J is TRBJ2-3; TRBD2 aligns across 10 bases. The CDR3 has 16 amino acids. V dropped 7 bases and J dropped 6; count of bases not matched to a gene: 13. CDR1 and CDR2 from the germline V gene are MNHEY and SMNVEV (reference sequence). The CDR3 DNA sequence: TGTGCCAGCACAAGAATGGCTAGCGGGAGTTCGGATACGCAGTATTTT. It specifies CASTRMASGSSDTQYF.

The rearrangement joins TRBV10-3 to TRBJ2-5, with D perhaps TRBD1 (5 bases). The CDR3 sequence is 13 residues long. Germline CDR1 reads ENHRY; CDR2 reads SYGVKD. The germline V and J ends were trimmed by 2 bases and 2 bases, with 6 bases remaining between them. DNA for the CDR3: TGTGCCATCAGTGAGGCAGGGCAAGAGACCCAGTACTTC. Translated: CAISEAGQETQYF.

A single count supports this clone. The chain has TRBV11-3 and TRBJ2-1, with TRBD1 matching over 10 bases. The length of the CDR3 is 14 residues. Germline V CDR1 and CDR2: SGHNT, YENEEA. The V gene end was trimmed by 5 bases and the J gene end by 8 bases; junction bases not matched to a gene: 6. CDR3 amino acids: CASSRQGAVDEQFF. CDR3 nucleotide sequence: TGTGCCAGCAGCCGACAGGGGGCGGTGGATGAGCAGTTCTTC.

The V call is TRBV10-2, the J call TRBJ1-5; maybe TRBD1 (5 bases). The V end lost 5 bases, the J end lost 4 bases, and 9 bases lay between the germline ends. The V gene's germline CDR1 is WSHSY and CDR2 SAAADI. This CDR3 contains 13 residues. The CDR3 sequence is CASSSTGNQPQHF. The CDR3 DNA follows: TGCGCCAGCAGTTCTACAGGTAATCAGCCCCAGCATTTT.